The 8 T cell receptor beta chains listed next were all sequenced from one sample in a study of PD-1 blockade in mismatch repair-deficient tumors. Assay used: immunoSEQ multiplex PCR; TCRdb lists only in-frame clones, some missing. The sample holds some 97,000 clones, about 79% seen once. The specimen was peripheral blood, collected about 36 weeks after starting pembrolizumab. The receptors shown here come from an adult with mismatch repair-deficient cancer.

The chain couples TRBV29-1 to TRBJ2-3; 8 bases fit TRBD2. J was trimmed by 0 bases and V by 6 bases; bases with no gene match: 8. Per germline, CDR1 SQVTM and CDR2 ANQGSEA. The CDR3 totals 15 residues. CDR3: CSVATSGASTDTQYF. The CDR3 DNA is TGCAGCGTAGCCACTAGCGGTGCTAGCACAGATACGCAGTATTTT.

This clone was seen a single time. The V and J genes are TRBV7-8 and TRBJ2-5; tentatively, D is TRBD1 or TRBD2 (5 bases each). This CDR3 has 14 residues. Trimming stripped 4 bases from V and 4 bases from J, with 13 bases between. Germline V gene sequence: CDR1 SGHVS, CDR2 FQNEAQ. CDR3 nucleotide sequence: TGTGCCAGCAGCTCACCCCGGGACCGAGAGACCCAGTACTTC. Translated, it gives CASSSPRDRETQYF. Full variable domain (missing parts from reference TRBV7-8 and TRBJ2-5): GAGVSQSPRYKVAKRGQDVALRCDPISGHVSLFWYQQALGQGPEFLTYFQNEAQLDKSGLPSDRFFAERPEGSVSTLKIQRTQQEDSAVYLCASSSPRDRETQYFGPGTRLLVL.

The chain joins TRBV11-2 to TRBJ2-1, with TRBD2 identical over 10 bases. The germline V gene encodes CDR1 SGHAT and CDR2 FQNNGV. CDR3 length: 16 residues. V trimming: 4 bases; J trimming: 6 bases; junction bases outside the gene matches: 9. CDR3 DNA: TGTGCCAGCAGCTCGCCTAGCGGGAGAGTGAGCAATGAGCAGTTCTTC. Translating gives CASSSPSGRVSNEQFF. The complete variable domain, with remaining parts taken from reference TRBV11-2 and TRBJ2-1, reads EAGVAQSPRYKIIEKRQSVAFWCNPISGHATLYWYQQILGQGPKLLIQFQNNGVVDDSQLPKDRFSAERLKGVDSTLKIQPAKLEDSAVYLCASSSPSGRVSNEQFFGPGTRLTVL.

With regard to this clone: Other nucleotide sequences from this sample produce the same CDR3. The rearrangement links TRBV10-3 to TRBJ2-7; D unclear. Germline V gene sequence: CDR1 ENHRY, CDR2 SYGVKD. V was clipped by 0 bases and J by 2 bases, with 8 bases between them. The CDR3 contains 14 residues. The CDR3 nucleotides are TGTGCCATCAGTGAGTCGAGGCAGACCTACGAGCAGTACTTC. It translates to CAISESRQTYEQYF.

The chain joins TRBV5-8 to TRBJ1-4; D remains ambiguous. Trimming pared 1 base from V and 7 bases from J, leaving 14 bases between. The CDR3 has 15 amino acids. Germline CDR1 SGHTS, CDR2 YDEGEE. CDR3 region: CASSLPGVGSEKLFF. CDR3 in DNA: TGTGCCAGCAGCTTGCCGGGAGTGGGAAGTGAAAAACTGTTTTTT.

The chain is built from TRBV11-3 and TRBJ2-5; perhaps TRBD2 as D (5 bases). The length of the CDR3 is 14 residues. CDR1 is SGHNT, CDR2 YENEEA, per germline. V lost 1 base and J 1 base, leaving 7 bases between the germline ends. CDR3 loop: CASSLGGVQETQYF. CDR3 sequence (DNA): TGTGCCAGCAGCTTAGGGGGAGTCCAAGAGACCCAGTACTTC.

With respect to this clone: Other DNA sequences in this sample translate to the same CDR3. The rearrangement joins TRBV5-1 to TRBJ2-2, with no clear D. Per the germline V gene, CDR1 is SGHRS and CDR2 is YFSETQ. The CDR3 length is 13 residues. The V end lost 0 bases, the J end lost 5 bases, and 5 bases lay between the germline ends. The CDR3: CASSLGSTGELFF. The CDR3 DNA reads TGCGCCAGCAGCTTGGGTAGTACCGGGGAGCTGTTTTTT.

This chain joins TRBV28 and TRBJ2-7; D is possibly TRBD1 or TRBD2 (7 bases each). This CDR3 comprises 15 residues. Germline V gene data show CDR1 as MDHEN and CDR2 as SYDVKM. Trimming shortened V by 5 bases and J by 4 bases, and 18 bases separated the two germline ends. The CDR3 DNA follows: TGTGCCAGCAGTCCCCCGGGGAGGGGACAGTACGAGCAGTACTTC. Translated: CASSPPGRGQYEQYF.